The rows below give T cell receptor beta chains drawn from one sample of a study of vaccination and CD4 T cells after COVID-19. TCRdb redid the calling of the PCR reads with MiXCR, one entry per CDR3 protein. This table holds about 4,500 distinct CDR3 sequences, less than 50% found once. These receptors are not linked to any known antigen. The sample comprised CD4+ T cells from blood, cultured in vitro. These receptors were collected from a human donor who had recovered from COVID-19. CDR3s include the opening cysteine and the closing phenylalanine or tryptophan. D genes are given only for firm matches. Not every row has a clone size; where given, it reads once, few, many or a size class.

CASSVRDFNSPLHF,TGTGCCAGCAGCGTCAGAGATTTTAATTCACCCCTCCACTTT,-,-,TRBV9,TRBJ1-6
CASGPHPLEGELFF,TGTGCCAGCGGGCCGCACCCTCTGGAGGGGGAGCTGTTTTTT,-,-,TRBV28,TRBJ2-2
CASSGTALNTEAFF,TGTGCCAGCAGTGGGACAGCTTTGAACACTGAAGCTTTCTTT,-,-,TRBV6-1,TRBJ1-1
CASSHSGPEQFF,TGTGCCAGCAGCCATAGCGGTCCCGAGCAGTTCTTC,few,-,TRBV5-4,TRBJ2-1
CASSLVSGRSYNEQFF,TGTGCCAGCAGCTTAGTCAGCGGGAGGTCCTACAATGAGCAGTTCTTC,-,TRBD2,TRBV7-8,TRBJ2-1
CAWQFRAAMRSPLHF,TGTGCCTGGCAATTTAGGGCGGCGATGCGATCACCCCTCCACTTT,-,-,TRBV30,TRBJ1-6
CASSGQGVGYTF,TGTGCCAGCAGCGGACAGGGGGTTGGCTACACCTTC,-,TRBD1,TRBV27,TRBJ1-2
CASSRSGGGYNEQFF,TGTGCCAGCAGCCGTAGCGGGGGCGGATACAATGAGCAGTTCTTC,-,TRBD2,TRBV7-2,TRBJ2-1
CATSRAFRDSKTGELFF,TGTGCCACCAGCAGAGCTTTCCGGGACAGTAAAACCGGGGAGCTGTTTTTT,-,TRBD1,TRBV15,TRBJ2-2
CASSEDPTGIETQYF,TGTGCCAGCAGTGAAGACCCGACAGGAATAGAGACCCAGTACTTC,-,-,TRBV6-1,TRBJ2-5
CASSQLTDTQYF,TGTGCCAGTAGCCAGCTGACAGATACGCAGTATTTT,-,-,TRBV19,TRBJ2-3
CASSLSTGSYGYTF,TGTGCCAGCAGTTTATCCACGGGGAGCTATGGCTACACCTTC,-,-,TRBV28,TRBJ1-2
CASSPGTGGQETQYF,TGTGCCAGCAGTCCAGGGACAGGGGGCCAGGAGACCCAGTACTTC,-,TRBD1,TRBV6-1,TRBJ2-5
CATASLGETQYF,TGTGCCACCGCGTCATTGGGAGAGACCCAGTACTTC,-,-,TRBV19,TRBJ2-5
CAWSPGLAGFYEQYF,TGTGCCTGGAGTCCGGGACTAGCGGGGTTCTACGAGCAGTACTTC,-,TRBD2,TRBV30,TRBJ2-7
CASSEAGTGANSPLHF,TGTGCCAGCAGTGAAGCAGGGACAGGGGCTAATTCACCCCTCCACTTT,medium-sized,TRBD1,TRBV2,TRBJ1-6
CASSLEGGSGSPLHF,TGCGCCAGCAGCTTGGAAGGAGGTTCGGGGTCACCCCTCCACTTT,-,-,TRBV5-1,TRBJ1-6
CAWSIGTSGINEQYF,TGTGCCTGGAGCATCGGGACTAGCGGGATCAACGAGCAGTACTTC,-,TRBD2,TRBV30,TRBJ2-7
CASLQTNTEAFF,TGCGCCAGCCTACAAACGAACACTGAAGCTTTCTTT,few,-,TRBV10-2,TRBJ1-1
CASIRGAGGTEAFF,TGTGCCAGCATCCGGGGGGCGGGTGGCACTGAAGCTTTCTTT,few,-,TRBV6-1,TRBJ1-1
CASTDPRQGGIQPQHF,TGTGCCAGCACGGACCCTAGGCAGGGAGGTATACAGCCCCAGCATTTT,-,-,TRBV28,TRBJ1-5
CASSYVLAGRETQYF,TGTGCCAGCAGTTACGTGCTAGCGGGACGGGAGACCCAGTACTTC,-,TRBD2,TRBV6-5,TRBJ2-5
CASSQGLAGRDWTQYF,TGCGCCAGCAGCCAGGGACTAGCGGGACGGGACTGGACGCAGTATTTT,-,TRBD2,TRBV4-1,TRBJ2-3
CASTTGGGTEAFF,TGTGCCAGTACTACTGGGGGCGGCACTGAAGCTTTCTTT,few,-,TRBV19,TRBJ1-1
CASSIQVGRTDTQYF,TGTGCCAGTAGTATTCAGGTGGGGAGGACAGATACGCAGTATTTT,once,-,TRBV19,TRBJ2-3
CASSYVSRLNTEAFF,TGTGCCAGCAGTTATGTCAGCCGCTTGAACACTGAAGCTTTCTTT,-,-,TRBV6-2/TRBV6-3,TRBJ1-1
CSARGTSDYTDTQYF,TGCAGTGCTAGAGGGACTAGCGATTACACAGATACGCAGTATTTT,-,TRBD2,TRBV20-1,TRBJ2-3
CASSPTYRDGNEKLFF,TGTGCCAGCAGCCCGACGTACAGGGATGGTAACGAAAAACTGTTTTTT,-,-,TRBV7-6,TRBJ1-4
CSAWDSKAKNIQYF,TGCAGTGCGTGGGACAGTAAAGCCAAAAACATTCAGTACTTC,medium-sized,TRBD1,TRBV20-1,TRBJ2-4
CASSPFVDRYNEQFF,TGTGCCAGCAGCCCGTTCGTGGACAGATACAATGAGCAGTTCTTC,-,-,TRBV7-2,TRBJ2-1
CAGGVGETQYF,TGTGCCGGCGGAGTGGGAGAGACCCAGTACTTC,once,-,TRBV30,TRBJ2-5
CATSRVPAKVNYGCTF,TGTGCCACCAGCAGAGTACCAGCCAAAGTAAACTATGGCTGCACCTTC,-,-,TRBV15,TRBJ1-2
CASSSAGLAAYEQYF,TGTGCCAGCAGCTCAGCGGGACTAGCGGCCTACGAGCAGTACTTC,-,TRBD2,TRBV7-8,TRBJ2-7
CASRGGLVNTEAFF,TGCGCCAGCAGGGGGGGATTGGTGAACACTGAAGCTTTCTTT,-,-,TRBV5-1,TRBJ1-1
CSVVEAVAPGNTIYF,TGCAGCGTGGTGGAGGCCGTTGCCCCTGGAAACACCATATATTTT,-,-,TRBV29-1,TRBJ1-3
CAWMPAGTETQYF,TGTGCCTGGATGCCAGCGGGCACAGAGACCCAGTACTTC,-,-,TRBV30,TRBJ2-5
CSIFSGRADDTGELFF,TGCAGTATATTTAGCGGGAGGGCCGATGACACCGGGGAGCTGTTTTTT,few,TRBD2,TRBV20-1,TRBJ2-2
CASSPNTF,TGTGCCAGCAGCCCTAACACCTTC,-,-,TRBV7-9,TRBJ1-2
CASRSPRQTTGELFF,TGTGCCAGCAGATCCCCTAGACAGACTACCGGGGAGCTGTTTTTT,medium-sized,-,TRBV28,TRBJ2-2
CASSYSRAIEPQHF,TGTGCCAGCAGTTACTCCCGGGCCATAGAGCCCCAGCATTTT,few,-,TRBV6-5,TRBJ1-5
CASSFGTSGRRRGDTQYF,TGTGCCAGCAGCTTCGGGACTAGCGGGCGGCGTCGGGGGGATACGCAGTATTTT,once,TRBD2,TRBV7-2,TRBJ2-3
CASSIVPSGQETQYF,TGTGCCAGTAGTATAGTGCCTAGCGGCCAAGAGACCCAGTACTTC,few,TRBD2,TRBV19,TRBJ2-5
CSASDFQETQYF,TGCAGTGCTAGCGACTTCCAAGAGACCCAGTACTTC,-,-,TRBV20-1,TRBJ2-5
CASSLFYTTSGVSYEQYF,TGTGCCAGCAGCTTATTCTATACGACTAGCGGGGTGTCCTACGAGCAGTACTTC,-,TRBD2,TRBV7-8,TRBJ2-7
CASSLDVRGYEQYF,TGTGCCAGCAGCTTAGACGTCAGGGGTTACGAGCAGTACTTC,once,-,TRBV7-9,TRBJ2-7